These 10 T cell receptor beta chains came from one sample sequenced in a study of cytotoxic CD8 clonotypes in ibrutinib-treated CLL. Produced via immunoSEQ multiplex PCR; TCRdb's table is partial and in-frame only. The repertoire includes roughly 29,000 clones, roughly 57% of them detected once, and approximately 5.4% sits in the top ten. The source material was PBMCs, sampled before ibrutinib treatment. The receptors come from a human donor with chronic lymphocytic leukemia.

The rearrangement joins TRBV18 to TRBJ2-1; D ambiguous. The CDR3 is 15 residues long. The ends were cut back, 6 bases at V and 4 bases at J, with 16 bases in the middle. Germline lookup yields CDR1 KGHSH and CDR2 LQKENI. CDR3 protein: CASSAVTVLYNEQFF. CDR3 nucleotide sequence: TGTGCCAGCTCCGCGGTAACAGTATTATACAATGAGCAGTTCTTC.

The chain employs TRBV7-9 and TRBJ1-6, with D unresolved. The CDR3 has 14 residues. Germline-derived CDR1 and CDR2 are SEHNR and FQNEAQ (reference sequence). V was pared by 5 bases and J by 7 bases, with 12 bases between. The CDR3 region has the DNA TGTGCCAGCAGCGCCGAATGGGAAAATTCACCCCTCCACTTT. Residues: CASSAEWENSPLHF.

This sequence joins TRBV28 and TRBJ2-5; D is possibly TRBD1 or TRBD2 (5 bases each). CDR1 is MDHEN and CDR2 is SYDVKM in the germline V gene. V shed 5 bases and J shed 3 bases, with 10 bases lying between them. This CDR3 contains 13 residues. In DNA, the CDR3 is TGTGCCAGCAGTGGGGACGGGAAAGAGACCCAGTACTTC. This translates into CASSGDGKETQYF.

The genes are TRBV5-1 and TRBJ2-5; D gene ambiguous. CDR1 and CDR2 from the germline V gene are SGHRS and YFSETQ. The CDR3 contains 13 residues. The V gene lost 2 bases and the J gene lost 5 bases, with 10 bases spanning the gap. The CDR3 nucleotides are TGCGCCAGCAGCTTCAGCCTAGAGGAGACCCAGTACTTC. Protein product: CASSFSLEETQYF.

V is TRBV29-1 and J is TRBJ1-1; TRBD1 might be the D (5 bases). V was clipped by 5 bases and J by 1 base, with 11 bases between them. From germline, CDR1 is SQVTM and CDR2 ANQGSEA. The CDR3 loop spans 13 amino acids. CDR3 protein: CSVQAGTNTEAFF. Written as DNA, the CDR3 is TGCAGCGTTCAAGCAGGGACGAACACTGAAGCTTTCTTT.

This clone occurred a few times. The sample carries other DNA sequences with the same CDR3. The gene calls are TRBV4-1 and TRBJ2-2; a possible D gene is TRBD2 (5 bases). This CDR3 spans 14 amino acids. In germline, CDR1 is MGHRA, CDR2 YSYEKL. V was cut by 0 bases and J by 4 bases, with 6 bases left in between. The CDR3 loop is CASSQDEGTGELFF. DNA for the CDR3: TGCGCCAGCAGCCAAGATGAGGGCACCGGGGAGCTGTTTTTT.

The chain is built from TRBV7-9 and TRBJ1-2, with D possibly TRBD1 on 6 matching bases. Per germline, CDR1 SEHNR and CDR2 FQNEAQ (reference sequence). The CDR3 runs to 12 residues. Written as DNA, the CDR3 is TGTGCGGGGGGCGGAGCTAACTATGGCTACACCTTC. Its translation: CAGGGANYGYTF.

The chain has TRBV5-1 and TRBJ2-7; possibly TRBD1 for D (5 bases). The germline gives CDR1 SGHRS, CDR2 YFSETQ. The CDR3 runs to 14 residues. The V gene lost 5 bases and the J gene lost 2 bases, with 14 bases spanning the gap. This CDR3 is CASSPPRATYEQYF. CDR3 nucleotides: TGCGCCAGCAGTCCACCCAGGGCAACCTACGAGCAGTACTTC. Based on the CDR3 plus reference TRBV5-1 and TRBJ2-7, the full variable domain is KAGVTQTPRYLIKTRGQQVTLSCSPISGHRSVSWYQQTPGQGLQFLFEYFSETQRNKGNFPGRFSGRQFSNSRSEMNVSTLELGDSALYLCASSPPRATYEQYFGPGTRLTVT.

This clone was seen only a few times. The V and J genes are TRBV5-1 and TRBJ1-3; no firm D call. The germline CDR1 and CDR2 sequences are SGHRS and YFSETQ. Trimming took 0 bases from V and 0 from J, leaving 7 bases between them. The length of the CDR3 is 15 residues. CDR3 sequence (DNA): TGCGCCAGCAGCTTGGAAGCCAGCTCTGGAAACACCATATATTTT. This encodes CASSLEASSGNTIYF.

J is TRBJ2-4 and V is TRBV18; D is possibly TRBD2 (6 bases). V lost 4 bases and J 1 base, leaving 11 bases between the germline ends. From germline, CDR1 is KGHSH and CDR2 LQKENI. This CDR3 contains 15 residues. The CDR3 sequence is CASSRGGGAKNIQYF. In nucleotides, the CDR3 is TGTGCCAGCTCACGGGGTGGAGGGGCCAAAAACATTCAGTACTTC.